A selection of T cell receptor beta chains follows, all from one sample in a study of blood T cells in healthy people across ages. MiXCR was run by TCRdb on the 5' RACE reads, yielding one entry per CDR3 protein. The table records 1.6 million or so distinct CDR3 sequences, around 35% of them present only once. The source material was blood. The receptors come from a woman under 40 in good health. The CDR3 runs from the conserved cysteine through the conserved F or W. Clone sizes are given selectively: once, few, many, or a class where the clone is expanded.

v_call	j_call	clone_size	cdr3_aa
TRBV24-1	TRBJ2-1	few	CATSDFPGDIKSNEQFF
TRBV20-1	TRBJ2-7	few	CSAEETRDSHYYEQYF
TRBV24-1	TRBJ1-2	-	CATSDSPGGYTF
TRBV6-2/TRBV6-3	TRBJ2-1	few	CASSWLDNEQFF
TRBV2	TRBJ1-5	-	CASSEEIGVQPQHF
TRBV15	TRBJ2-1	few	CATSRDGGWVQGIARIDEQFF
TRBV12-3/TRBV12-4	TRBJ2-1	-	CASSPSTAGEGYNEQFF
TRBV12-3/TRBV12-4	TRBJ2-1	-	CASRPRGVAAYNEQFF
TRBV29-1	TRBJ2-7	many	CSVSVAGGSSEQYF
TRBV19	-	few	CASSIQGPGETQYF
TRBV7-9	TRBJ2-7	-	CASSLRQGAIHEQYF
TRBV6-6	TRBJ1-2	-	CASRYSIERGYTF
TRBV20-1	TRBJ2-6	-	CSATISEANVLTF
TRBV25-1	TRBJ1-1	few	CASSEPSWYTNYMNTEAFF